These T cell receptor beta chains were read from a single sample in a study of identical twins. TCRdb redid the calling of the 5' RACE reads with MiXCR, one entry per CDR3 protein. The sample holds some 500,000 distinct CDR3 sequences, about 20% seen once. A further study also used this sample, focusing on T cells expressing NK-cell markers.

Sequencing used CD4+ T cells sorted from blood. The receptors were sampled from a woman aged 18-29 years in good health. The CDR3 runs from the conserved cysteine through the conserved F or W. The D gene is left open where the match is weak. Clone sizes are given selectively: once, few, many, or a class where the clone is expanded.

CDR3 length	clone size	J gene	D gene	V gene	CDR3 protein	CDR3 DNA
14	-	TRBJ2-3	-	TRBV20-1	CSAIDGASTDTQYF	TGCAGTGCTATAGACGGAGCGAGCACAGATACGCAGTATTTT
16	few	TRBJ2-3	-	TRBV20-1	CSARDPRGLGTDTQYF	TGCAGTGCTAGAGATCCAAGGGGTTTGGGCACAGATACGCAGTATTTT
15	-	TRBJ2-7	TRBD1	TRBV12-3/TRBV12-4	CASSLAPGQGYEQYF	TGTGCCAGCAGTTTAGCGCCGGGACAGGGTTACGAGCAGTACTTC
11	-	TRBJ2-1	TRBD2	TRBV12-3/TRBV12-4	CASKGRDEQFF	TGTGCCAGCAAGGGGAGGGATGAGCAGTTCTTC
13	-	TRBJ2-4	-	TRBV12-5	CASGSAGVSIQYF	TGTGCTAGTGGATCGGCAGGGGTCTCAATTCAGTACTTC
12	-	TRBJ1-1	-	TRBV2	CASSDGGGEAFF	TGTGCCAGCAGTGATGGGGGGGGTGAAGCTTTCTTT
14	many	TRBJ1-1	TRBD1	TRBV5-1	CASSPLTGDGEAFF	TGCGCCAGCTCTCCTTTGACAGGGGACGGTGAAGCTTTCTTT
11	-	TRBJ2-7	-	TRBV7-2	CASSPRGEQYF	TGTGCCAGCAGCCCCAGAGGCGAGCAGTACTTC
16	-	TRBJ1-6	-	TRBV20-1	CSAYQDNGRRDSPLHF	TGCAGTGCTTACCAAGACAACGGTCGAAGGGATTCACCCCTCCACTTT
15	few	TRBJ2-7	-	TRBV7-8	CASSLVKHGSYEQYF	TGTGCCAGCAGCTTAGTTAAACACGGGAGCTACGAGCAGTACTTC
14	few	TRBJ2-3	-	TRBV5-1	CASSLGVMTDTQYF	TGCGCCAGCAGCTTGGGTGTGATGACAGATACGCAGTATTTT
17	few	TRBJ2-1	-	TRBV5-1	CASSPEVASSSYNEQFF	TGCGCCAGCAGCCCGGAGGTAGCGTCTAGCTCCTACAATGAGCAGTTCTTC
15	-	TRBJ2-7	TRBD1	TRBV4-3	CASSHARDREYEQYF	TGCGCCAGCAGCCACGCCCGGGACAGGGAGTACGAGCAGTACTTC
18	-	TRBJ2-3	TRBD2	TRBV12-3/TRBV12-4	CASSLLLLAGGRTDTQYF	TGTGCCAGCAGTTTACTCCTCCTAGCGGGAGGTCGCACAGATACGCAGTATTTT
15	-	TRBJ2-1	-	TRBV5-1	CASSLNGGSYNEQFF	TGCGCCAGCAGCCTCAATGGGGGGTCCTACAATGAGCAGTTCTTC
16	-	TRBJ2-6	-	TRBV5-1	CASSLAEGPGANVLTF	TGCGCCAGCAGCTTGGCCGAAGGGCCTGGGGCCAACGTCCTGACTTTC
17	few	TRBJ2-3	TRBD2	TRBV24-1	CATSGGSGGSSTDTQYF	TGTGCCACCAGTGGTGGTAGCGGGGGTTCTAGCACAGATACGCAGTATTTT
14	-	TRBJ2-7	TRBD1	TRBV29-1	CSVFDKTGFGEQYF	TGCAGCGTTTTTGATAAGACAGGGTTCGGCGAGCAGTACTTC
14	few	TRBJ2-7	-	TRBV19	CASKVERASYEQYF	TGTGCCAGTAAAGTCGAGCGGGCGTCCTACGAGCAGTACTTC
13	-	TRBJ2-7	TRBD1	TRBV10-3	CAISVVTGDEQYF	TGTGCCATCAGTGTAGTAACAGGGGACGAGCAGTACTTC
18	few	TRBJ2-3	-	TRBV5-1	CASTFFSGTTEVTDTQYF	TGCGCCAGCACGTTCTTTAGCGGAACCACAGAAGTCACAGATACGCAGTATTTT
13	few	TRBJ2-1	-	TRBV20-1	CSATRDNDNEQFF	TGCAGTGCTACCCGGGACAACGACAATGAGCAGTTCTTC
16	-	TRBJ2-7	TRBD2	TRBV18	CASSWRVGGGRDEQYF	TGTGCCAGCTCATGGCGTGTCGGGGGGGGCCGGGACGAGCAGTACTTC
15	few	TRBJ2-3	-	TRBV29-1	CSVDGAGAATDTQYF	TGCAGCGTTGATGGGGCAGGGGCCGCAACAGATACGCAGTATTTT
14	once	TRBJ2-1	TRBD2	TRBV4-1	CATRGLAGLNEQFF	TGCGCCACTAGGGGGCTAGCGGGGCTTAATGAGCAGTTCTTC
15	-	TRBJ2-1	TRBD2	TRBV9	CASSVAQRGYNEQFF	TGTGCCAGCAGCGTAGCCCAGCGGGGTTACAATGAGCAGTTCTTC
14	few	TRBJ2-2	-	TRBV20-1	CSAKAVEGTGELFF	TGCAGTGCTAAGGCGGTGGAGGGGACCGGGGAGCTGTTTTTT
15	few	TRBJ2-3	TRBD2	TRBV7-3	CASSSNSGGTDTQYF	TGTGCCAGCAGCTCGAATAGCGGGGGCACAGATACGCAGTATTTT
19	-	TRBJ2-5	-	TRBV12-5	CASGQQSSIEWRLQETQYF	TGTGCTAGTGGTCAACAGTCTTCTATAGAGTGGCGGTTGCAAGAGACCCAGTACTTC
11	few	TRBJ2-3	-	TRBV5-6	CASSLSHTQYF	TGTGCCAGCAGCTTGTCTCATACGCAGTATTTT
16	-	TRBJ2-1	-	TRBV5-6	CASSLLGPTSTDEQFF	TGTGCCAGCAGCTTGCTCGGACCCACATCAACCGATGAGCAGTTCTTC
13	few	TRBJ1-1	-	TRBV12-3/TRBV12-4	CASRRNLNTEAFF	TGTGCCAGCAGGAGAAATTTAAATACTGAAGCTTTCTTT
12	few	TRBJ1-6	-	TRBV6-5	CASSYGDSPLHF	TGTGCCAGCAGTTATGGTGATTCACCCCTCCACTTT
16	few	TRBJ2-3	TRBD2	TRBV7-2	CASSLEGSGGTDTQYF	TGTGCCAGCAGCTTAGAGGGTAGCGGGGGCACAGATACGCAGTATTTT
16	-	TRBJ2-1	-	TRBV20-1	CSAKSLSGTIYNEQFF	TGCAGTGCTAAGTCACTGTCCGGGACAATTTACAATGAGCAGTTCTTC
14	few	TRBJ2-5	TRBD2	TRBV29-1	CSVGRLAGVETQYF	TGCAGCGTTGGCAGGCTAGCGGGAGTAGAGACCCAGTACTTC
14	-	TRBJ2-1	TRBD2	TRBV9	CASSAGGWDSKQFF	TGTGCCAGCAGCGCCGGGGGGTGGGATAGCAAGCAGTTCTTC
15	-	TRBJ2-6	-	TRBV6-1	CASSDRFSGANVLTF	TGTGCCAGCAGTGACCGTTTTTCTGGGGCCAACGTCCTGACTTTC
11	few	TRBJ2-3	-	TRBV20-1	CSARDVDTQYF	TGCAGTGCTAGAGATGTAGATACGCAGTATTTT
15	many	TRBJ2-5	TRBD1	TRBV24-1	CATSASTGTQETQYF	TGTGCCACCAGTGCCTCGACAGGGACCCAAGAGACCCAGTACTTC
15	few	TRBJ2-4	-	TRBV7-2	CASSRYSLTKNIQYF	TGTGCCAGCAGCAGATACAGCCTAACCAAAAACATTCAGTACTTC